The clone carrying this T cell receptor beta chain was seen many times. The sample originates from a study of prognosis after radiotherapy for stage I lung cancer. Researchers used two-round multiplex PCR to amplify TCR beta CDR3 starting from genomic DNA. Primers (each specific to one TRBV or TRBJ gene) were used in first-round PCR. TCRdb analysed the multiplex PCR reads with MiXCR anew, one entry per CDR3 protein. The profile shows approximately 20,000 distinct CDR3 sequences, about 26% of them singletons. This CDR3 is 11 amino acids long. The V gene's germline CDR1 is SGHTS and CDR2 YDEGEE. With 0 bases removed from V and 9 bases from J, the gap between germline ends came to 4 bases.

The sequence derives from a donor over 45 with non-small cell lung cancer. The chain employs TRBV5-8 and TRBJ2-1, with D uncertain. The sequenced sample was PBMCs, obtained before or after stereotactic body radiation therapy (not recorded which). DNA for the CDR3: TGTGCCAGCAGCTTGGACAGTGAGCAGTTCTTC. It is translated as CASSLDSEQFF.